These 2 T cell receptor beta chains share one sample of origin, sequenced in a study of blood T cell repertoires in COVID-19. Only in-frame clones appear in the TCRdb table, and some are missing; sequencing was by immunoSEQ multiplex PCR. The data show 300,000 to 400,000 clones, around 90% seen once. The sample comprised PBMCs or T cells enriched from blood (not recorded which). These receptors came from a young man who had recovered from COVID-19.

The table lists this clone with a count of one. The V call is TRBV12-2, the J call TRBJ2-1; the DNA was not used to check the table's D call, TRBD2. TRBV12-2 is classified as a pseudogene. CDR3 length: 17 residues. CDR3 residues: CASRLAGMGGSYNEQFF. CDR3 sequence (DNA): TGTGCAAGTCGCTTAGCCGGGATGGGGGGGAGCTACAATGAGCAGTTCTTC.

V usage is TRBV3-1 (or the pseudogene TRBV3-2) and J usage is TRBJ1-2; tentatively, D is TRBD1 (5 bases). In germline, CDR1 is LGHDT, CDR2 YNNKEL (reference sequence). This CDR3 has 16 amino acids. The ends were cut back, 4 bases at V and 3 bases at J, with 18 bases in the middle. This CDR3 is CASSPEAAGRYYGYTF. CDR3 sequence (DNA): TGTGCCAGCAGCCCAGAGGCCGCAGGGAGGTACTATGGCTACACCTTC.